The 4 T cell receptor beta chains below come from one sample, sequenced in a study of shared clonotypes between healthy human individuals. CD8 cells classed as naive were CD45RO-negative and positively selected for CCR7, excluding terminally differentiated effector memory CD45RA+ cells. The protocol was immunoSEQ multiplex PCR, while the TCRdb copy is restricted to in-frame clones and leaves out a portion. The repertoire holds approximately 2,000,000 clones, with 93% as singletons. Sequencing was performed on naive CD8+ T cells from PBMCs. The receptors stem from a man in his late teens or twenties in good health. Some clones in this sample may be carry-over from other donors' samples.

This chain joins TRBV7-3 and TRBJ2-1; TRBD1 agrees at 8 bases. Germline lookup yields CDR1 SGHTA and CDR2 FQGTGA. The junction had 4 bases not matched to a gene; V was cut back by 1 base and J by 5 bases. This CDR3 spans 15 amino acids. The CDR3 sequence is CASSLKPGGHNEQFF. DNA for the CDR3: TGTGCCAGCAGCTTAAAGCCAGGGGGCCACAATGAGCAGTTCTTC.

This chain links TRBV6-5 with TRBJ2-7, with D tentatively TRBD2 (6 bases). The V end lost 0 bases, the J end lost 5 bases, and 14 bases lay between the germline ends. Germline CDR1 and CDR2: MNHEY and SVGAGI. This CDR3 has 15 residues. The CDR3 loop is CASSYSATGGNEQYF. CDR3 sequence (DNA): TGTGCCAGCAGTTACTCGGCCACCGGGGGTAACGAGCAGTACTTC.

The CDR3 is CASTLDGTYEQYF. The CDR3 DNA is TGTGCCAGCACCCTGGACGGAACCTACGAGCAGTACTTC. J is TRBJ2-7 and V is TRBV28; D call uncertain. The germline CDR1 and CDR2 sequences are MDHEN and SYDVKM. Trimming shortened V by 7 bases and J by 2 bases, and 12 bases separated the two germline ends. The CDR3 sequence is 13 residues long.

The V gene is TRBV19, the J gene TRBJ2-3, with a weak D call TRBD2 (5 bases). The V end was cut by 9 bases, the J end by 2 bases, with 18 bases between. CDR1 and CDR2 from the germline V gene are LNHDA and SQIVND (reference sequence). The CDR3 spans 15 residues. The CDR3 sequence is CASQRAQQFTDTQYF. In DNA, the CDR3 is TGTGCCAGCCAGAGGGCACAACAATTCACAGATACGCAGTATTTT.